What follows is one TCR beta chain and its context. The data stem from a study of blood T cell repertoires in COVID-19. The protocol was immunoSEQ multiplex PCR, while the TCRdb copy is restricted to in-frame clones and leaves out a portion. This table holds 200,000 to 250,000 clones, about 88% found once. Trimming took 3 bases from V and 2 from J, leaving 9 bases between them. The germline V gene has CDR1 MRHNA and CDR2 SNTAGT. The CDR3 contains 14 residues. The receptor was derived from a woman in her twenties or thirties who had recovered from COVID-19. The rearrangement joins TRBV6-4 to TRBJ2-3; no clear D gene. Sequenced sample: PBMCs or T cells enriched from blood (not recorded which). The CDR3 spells CASSEKRDTDTQYF. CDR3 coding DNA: TGTGCCAGCAGTGAGAAGCGTGACACAGATACGCAGTATTTT.